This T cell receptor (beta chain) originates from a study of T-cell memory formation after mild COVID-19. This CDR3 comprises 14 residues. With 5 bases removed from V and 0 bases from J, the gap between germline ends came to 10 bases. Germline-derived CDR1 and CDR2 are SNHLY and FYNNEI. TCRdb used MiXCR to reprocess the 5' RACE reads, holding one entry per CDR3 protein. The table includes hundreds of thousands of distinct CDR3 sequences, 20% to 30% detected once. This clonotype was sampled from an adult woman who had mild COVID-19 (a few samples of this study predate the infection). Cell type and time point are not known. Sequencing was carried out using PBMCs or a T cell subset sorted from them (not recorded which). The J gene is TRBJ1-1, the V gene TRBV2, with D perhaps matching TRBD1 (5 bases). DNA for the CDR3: TGTGCCAGCAGTCGACCAGGGATGAACACTGAAGCTTTCTTT. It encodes CASSRPGMNTEAFF.